The rows below give T cell receptor beta chains drawn from one sample of a study of T-cell reconstitution after alpha-beta-depleted transplantation in children. TCRdb processed the PCR reads anew with MiXCR; each CDR3 protein has one entry. The profile shows approximately 500,000 distinct CDR3 sequences, around 27% of them singletons. This specimen was PBMCs, taken before TCRalphabeta/CD19-depleted stem cell transplant. These receptor sequences come from a boy under two years old with Wiskott-Aldrich syndrome, due to receive a stem cell transplant. CDR3s include the opening cysteine and the closing phenylalanine or tryptophan. A D gene is named only where the DNA matches it firmly. Some rows mark clone size as missing; the rest say once, few, many or name a class of expanded clone.

size	V	D	J	DNA	CDR3
.	TRBV3-1	.	TRBJ1-1	TGTGCCAGCAGCCAAGAAGTCTCTTCGGGGTGGGCTTTCTTT	CASSQEVSSGWAFF
.	TRBV3-1	.	TRBJ2-7	TGTGCCAGCAGCCAAACGACAGATACCTACGAGCAGTACTTC	CASSQTTDTYEQYF
.	TRBV6-6	.	TRBJ2-3	TGTGCCAGCAGCCTACTAGTTGGAGATACGCAGTATTTT	CASSLLVGDTQYF
.	TRBV28	TRBD1	TRBJ2-7	TGTGCCAGCAGTATCAGACAGGGTACCTACGAGCAGTACTTC	CASSIRQGTYEQYF
.	TRBV5-1	.	TRBJ2-5	TGCGCCAGCAGCTTGGGTTTAGGTCTCGAGGGAGAGACCCAGTACTTC	CASSLGLGLEGETQYF
.	TRBV6-5	TRBD1	TRBJ1-4	TGTGCCAGCAGTTACGAGGGGGCAGGGGAAAAACTGTTTTTT	CASSYEGAGEKLFF
few	TRBV29-1	TRBD1	TRBJ2-3	TGCAGCGTTGAACCCCGACAGGGGGCAACAGATACGCAGTATTTT	CSVEPRQGATDTQYF
few	TRBV10-3	TRBD2	TRBJ2-3	TGTGCCATCAAGGCGGGCGGGAGCCCCACAGATACGCAGTATTTT	CAIKAGGSPTDTQYF
.	TRBV5-1	TRBD2	TRBJ2-1	TGCGCCAGCAGCAAAACGACTAGCGGGAACAATGAGCAGTTCTTC	CASSKTTSGNNEQFF
few	TRBV12-3/TRBV12-4	TRBD1	TRBJ2-3	TGTGCCAGCAGTTGGGACAGGCGAAAGATCGGCACAGATACGCAGTATTTT	CASSWDRRKIGTDTQYF
.	TRBV4-1	TRBD2	TRBJ2-7	TGCGCCAGCAGCCTCGGACTAGCGGGATTTAGCTCCTACGAGCAGTACTTC	CASSLGLAGFSSYEQYF
few	TRBV24-1	.	TRBJ2-3	TGTGCCACCAGTGATGGGATTTTAAGGGGCACAGATACGCAGTATTTT	CATSDGILRGTDTQYF
.	TRBV5-1	.	TRBJ2-3	TGCGCCAGCAGCTTGGTGCAGGTCGGAGATACGCAGTATTTT	CASSLVQVGDTQYF
many	TRBV27	TRBD2	TRBJ2-1	TGTGCCAGCAGTTTTAGGCTAGCGGGGGACAATGAGCAGTTCTTC	CASSFRLAGDNEQFF
few	TRBV6-4	TRBD2	TRBJ2-3	TGTGCCAGCAGTCCTAGGACTAGCGCGGCAGATACGCAGTATTTT	CASSPRTSAADTQYF
.	TRBV30	TRBD1	TRBJ2-7	TGTGCCTGGAGTGTAAGGACAGGGGACGAGCAGTACTTC	CAWSVRTGDEQYF
few	TRBV20-1	TRBD1	TRBJ1-6	TGCAGTGCGCTCAATCGCCGGGACAGTAATAATTCACCCCTCCACTTT	CSALNRRDSNNSPLHF
.	TRBV5-1	.	TRBJ1-5	TGCGCCAGCAGCTTGACCGACGCGAGCAATCAGCCCCAGCATTTT	CASSLTDASNQPQHF
.	TRBV5-6	TRBD1	TRBJ1-2	TGTGCCAGCAGCTACCCGGACAGGCCCCTCTATGGCTACACCTTC	CASSYPDRPLYGYTF
.	TRBV20-1	.	TRBJ1-2	TGCAGTGCTAGACAGGGTTTCACCTTC	CSARQGFTF
few	TRBV5-1	TRBD1	TRBJ1-2	TGCGCCAGCAGCTTGGGGGACAGGTTTGGCCCGTTCGGCTACACCTTC	CASSLGDRFGPFGYTF
few	TRBV5-1	.	TRBJ2-4	TGCGCCAGCAGCTTGGTCGGCCAGATGGACATTCAGTACTTC	CASSLVGQMDIQYF
few	TRBV6-5	TRBD2	TRBJ2-1	TGTGCCAGCAGTTACTCCTCTAGCGGGAACTTTGAGCAGTTCTTC	CASSYSSSGNFEQFF
.	TRBV20-1	.	TRBJ1-6	TGCAGTGCTAGAGATTTGGTCAGCAGAAGATATAATTCACCCCTCCACTTT	CSARDLVSRRYNSPLHF
.	TRBV7-2	.	TRBJ1-2	TGTGCCAGCAGCCACCTTACAGGGCCGAGTGGCTACACCTTC	CASSHLTGPSGYTF
few	TRBV5-1	.	TRBJ2-7	TGCGCCAGCAAACCAATAGCGACAGGTACCTACGAGCAGTACTTC	CASKPIATGTYEQYF
few	TRBV20-1	TRBD2	TRBJ2-3	TGCAGTGCTAGGCCGGGAGCGGGAGCCTCAGATACGCAGTATTTT	CSARPGAGASDTQYF
.	TRBV7-8	TRBD2	TRBJ2-3	TGTGCCAGCAGCCTCACCCTCCGGGCGACTAGCGGGAGTGGAGATACGCAGTATTTT	CASSLTLRATSGSGDTQYF
few	TRBV12-3/TRBV12-4	.	TRBJ1-3	TGTGCCAGCAAGGCCTACCTCTCTGGAAACACCATATATTTT	CASKAYLSGNTIYF
.	TRBV12-3/TRBV12-4	.	TRBJ2-2	TGTGCCAGCAGTGCCGGGGCCCCGAACACCGGGGAGCTGTTTTTT	CASSAGAPNTGELFF
few	TRBV5-1	TRBD2	TRBJ2-1	TGCGCCAGCAGCCCACGAGGGAGGGCATATGAGCAGTTCTTC	CASSPRGRAYEQFF
.	TRBV5-1	TRBD1	TRBJ2-3	TGCGCCAGCAGCCCACAGGGGGCGGATACGCAGTATTTT	CASSPQGADTQYF
.	TRBV4-1	.	TRBJ2-2	TGCGCCAGCAGCCACCTCTTCGCGGGGGAGCTGTTTTTT	CASSHLFAGELFF
.	TRBV20-1	TRBD2	TRBJ2-5	TGCAGTGCGCGGAAACTAGCGGTCCAAGAGACCCAGTACTTC	CSARKLAVQETQYF
few	TRBV27	.	TRBJ1-6	TGTGCCAGCAGTGTAATAGGATCATCACCCCTCCACTTT	CASSVIGSSPLHF
.	TRBV5-1	TRBD2	TRBJ2-1	TGCGCCAGCGATTTTAGTGGGCTAGCGGGCAATGAGCAGTTCTTC	CASDFSGLAGNEQFF
.	TRBV29-1	TRBD2	TRBJ2-3	TGCAGCGGAGCCACGGGCGGGAGAACAGATACGCAGTATTTT	CSGATGGRTDTQYF
few	TRBV5-5	TRBD2	TRBJ2-5	TGTGCCAGCAGCTTTGGTACAGCGGGAGCAGAGACCCAGTACTTC	CASSFGTAGAETQYF
few	TRBV5-1	.	TRBJ1-1	TGCGCCAGCAACTTGGGACCCTTAGAAATGAACACTGAAGCTTTCTTT	CASNLGPLEMNTEAFF
few	TRBV3-1	.	TRBJ1-1	TGTGCCAGCAGCCGTCTTAACAGAGGGGGAGCTTTCTTT	CASSRLNRGGAFF
few	TRBV12-3/TRBV12-4	.	TRBJ2-1	TGTGCCAGCAGTTATGGATTGGTTGAGCAGTTCTTC	CASSYGLVEQFF
.	TRBV28	TRBD1	TRBJ2-7	TGTGCCAGCAGTGCCACGAGACAGACAGGGAAGGGGTCCTACGAGCAGTACTTC	CASSATRQTGKGSYEQYF
few	TRBV7-8	.	TRBJ2-1	TGTGCCAGCAGCGCCGGGACAATGGATGAGCAGTTCTTC	CASSAGTMDEQFF